The source of this T cell receptor beta chain is a study of blood T cell repertoires in COVID-19. Study details: Samples representing acute and convalescent COVID-19 were sourced from the United States, Italy and Spain. In each case, the material was cDNA or gDNA derived from T cells, B-cell-depleted T cells, or PBMCs.

A Seattle source enrolled patients during active infection and followed them longitudinally. Authors' data handling: Cell counts per sample came from amplifying reference gene primers. Sequencing was performed with immunoSEQ multiplex PCR; in TCRdb, only in-frame clones are kept and a portion is missing. V, J and clone size derive from that table, while D and trimming were established from the DNA sequence. The data hold around 430,000 clones, with about 87% observed a single time. Trimming pared 0 bases from V and 3 bases from J, leaving 16 bases between. Looked up from germline, CDR1 is SGDLS and CDR2 is YYNGEE. The CDR3 totals 16 residues.

This sequence was found in a woman between 45 and 60 years old with COVID-19, enrolled during active disease. Sequencing input: peripheral blood. The genes are TRBV9 and TRBJ2-7, with D possibly matching TRBD2 (6 bases). CDR3 coding DNA: TGTGCCAGCAGCGTAGGGCGGCTAGCGACGATCTACGAGCAGTACTTC. This sequence encodes CASSVGRLATIYEQYF.